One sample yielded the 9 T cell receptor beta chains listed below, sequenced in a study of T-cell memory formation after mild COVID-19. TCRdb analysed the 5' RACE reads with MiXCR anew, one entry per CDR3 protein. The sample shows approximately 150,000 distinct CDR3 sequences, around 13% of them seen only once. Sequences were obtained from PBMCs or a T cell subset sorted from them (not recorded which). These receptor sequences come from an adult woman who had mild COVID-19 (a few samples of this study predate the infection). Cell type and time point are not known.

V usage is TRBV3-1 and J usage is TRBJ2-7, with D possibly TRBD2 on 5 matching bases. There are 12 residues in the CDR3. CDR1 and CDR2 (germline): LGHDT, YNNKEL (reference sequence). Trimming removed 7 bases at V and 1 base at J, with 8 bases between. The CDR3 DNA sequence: TGTGCCAGCACTAGCAGGTCCTACGAGCAGTACTTC. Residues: CASTSRSYEQYF.

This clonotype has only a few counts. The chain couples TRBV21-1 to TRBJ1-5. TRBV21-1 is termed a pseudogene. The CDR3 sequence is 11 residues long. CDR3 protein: CARLQSQPQHF. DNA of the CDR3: TGTGCTCGGCTTCAGAGTCAGCCCCAGCATTTT.

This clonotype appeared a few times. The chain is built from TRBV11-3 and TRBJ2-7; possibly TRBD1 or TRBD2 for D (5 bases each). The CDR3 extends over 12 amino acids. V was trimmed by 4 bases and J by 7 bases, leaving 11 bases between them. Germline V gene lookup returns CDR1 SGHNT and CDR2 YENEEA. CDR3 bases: TGTGCCAGCAGCTCGGGGCTACGAGAGCAGTACTTC. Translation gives CASSSGLREQYF.

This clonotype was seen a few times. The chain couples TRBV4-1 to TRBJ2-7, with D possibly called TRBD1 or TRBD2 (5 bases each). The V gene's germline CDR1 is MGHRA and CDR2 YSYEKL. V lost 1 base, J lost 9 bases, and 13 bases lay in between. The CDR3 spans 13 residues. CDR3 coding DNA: TGCGCCAGCAGCCAAGTGGGGACCGGATCGCAGTACTTC. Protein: CASSQVGTGSQYF.

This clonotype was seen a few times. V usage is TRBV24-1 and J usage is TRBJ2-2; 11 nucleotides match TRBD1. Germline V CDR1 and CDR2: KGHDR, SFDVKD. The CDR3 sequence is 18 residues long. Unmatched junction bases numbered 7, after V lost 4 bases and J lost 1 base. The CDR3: CATSDDGGTGGNTGELFF. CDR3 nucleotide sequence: TGTGCCACCAGTGACGACGGCGGGACAGGGGGGAACACCGGGGAGCTGTTTTTT.

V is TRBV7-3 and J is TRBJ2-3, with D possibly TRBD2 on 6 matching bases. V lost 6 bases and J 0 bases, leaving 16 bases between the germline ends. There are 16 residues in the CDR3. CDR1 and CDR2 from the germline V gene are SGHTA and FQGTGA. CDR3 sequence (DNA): TGTGCCAGCAGTCAAGGAGGGGTTGCTAGCACAGATACGCAGTATTTT. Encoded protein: CASSQGGVASTDTQYF. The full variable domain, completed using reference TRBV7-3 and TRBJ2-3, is GAGVSQTPSNKVTEKGKYVELRCDPISGHTALYWYRQSLGQGPEFLIYFQGTGAADDSGLPNDRFFAVRPEGSVSTLKIQRTERGDSAVYLCASSQGGVASTDTQYFGPGTRLTVL.

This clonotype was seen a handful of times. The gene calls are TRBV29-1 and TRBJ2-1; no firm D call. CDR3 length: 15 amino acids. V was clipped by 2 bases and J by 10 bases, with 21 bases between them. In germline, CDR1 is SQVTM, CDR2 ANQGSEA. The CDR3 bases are TGCAGCGTTGAATCCGAGCGAACCGTCGACCGGGAGCAGTTCTTC. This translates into CSVESERTVDREQFF.

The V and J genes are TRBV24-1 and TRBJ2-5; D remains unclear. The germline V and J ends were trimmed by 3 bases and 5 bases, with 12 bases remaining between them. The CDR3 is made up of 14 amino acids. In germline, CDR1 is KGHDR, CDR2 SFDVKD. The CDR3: CATSDAISLETQYF. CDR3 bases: TGTGCCACCAGTGATGCTATTAGCTTGGAGACCCAGTACTTC.

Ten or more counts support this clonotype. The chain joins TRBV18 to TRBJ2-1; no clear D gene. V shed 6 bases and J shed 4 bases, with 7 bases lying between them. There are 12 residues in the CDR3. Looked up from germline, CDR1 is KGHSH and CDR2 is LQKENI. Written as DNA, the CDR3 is TGTGCCAGCTCCCCGGATTACAATGAGCAGTTCTTC. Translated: CASSPDYNEQFF.